This is a list of T cell receptor beta chains from one sample in a study of T cell responses to AZD1222 COVID-19 vaccine. Only in-frame clones appear in the TCRdb table, and some are missing; sequencing was by immunoSEQ multiplex PCR. The table includes 95,000 or so clones, about 88% detected once. This specimen was peripheral blood, taken on day 0 of AZD1222 vaccination. Every receptor here comes from an adult in good health. The CDR3 runs from the conserved cysteine through the conserved F or W. Each record gives: clone size, D gene, J gene, V gene, CDR3 length, CDR3 protein, CDR3 DNA. A D gene is named only where the DNA matches it firmly. The listing skips clone size in some rows; elsewhere it reads once, few, many or a size class.

. . TRBJ2-2 TRBV4-1 16 CASSQTDRSYTGELFF TGCGCCAGCAGCCAGACCGACAGGAGCTACACCGGGGAGCTGTTTTTT
. . TRBJ1-1 TRBV29-1 11 CSVAMNTEAFF TGCAGCGTTGCAATGAACACTGAAGCTTTCTTT
. TRBD2 TRBJ2-5 TRBV4-3 16 CASSQTPSGGGETQYF TGCGCCAGCAGCCAAACCCCTAGCGGGGGCGGAGAGACCCAGTACTTC
. . TRBJ2-2 TRBV24-1 16 CATSGKLGQNTGELFF TGTGCCACCAGTGGGAAGCTGGGACAGAACACCGGGGAGCTGTTTTTT
. . TRBJ1-2 TRBV12-3/TRBV12-4 12 CASTPGVRGYTF TGTGCCAGCACCCCGGGCGTCAGAGGCTACACCTTC
. TRBD1 TRBJ2-1 TRBV3-1/TRBV3-2 13 CASTLTGVNEQFF TGTGCCAGCACCCTGACAGGGGTCAATGAGCAGTTCTTC
. TRBD2 TRBJ2-5 TRBV7-9 13 CASSLAGSETQYF TGTGCCAGCAGCCTAGCGGGATCGGAGACCCAGTACTTC
once . TRBJ2-3 TRBV15 17 CATSRPTGNLRTDTQYF TGTGCCACCAGCAGACCCACGGGGAACCTCCGCACAGATACGCAGTATTTT
. TRBD1 TRBJ1-3 TRBV5-6 17 CASSLVPGGSTGNTIYF TGTGCCAGCAGCTTGGTCCCAGGGGGTTCTACTGGAAACACCATATATTTT
. . TRBJ2-7 TRBV7-6 15 CASSYSTSGTYEQYF TGTGCCAGCAGCTACTCTACAAGTGGTACCTACGAGCAGTACTTC
. . TRBJ1-3 TRBV13 17 CASSLGRRAGIGNTIYF TGTGCCAGCAGCTTAGGCCGACGGGCCGGGATTGGAAACACCATATATTTT
. . TRBJ1-4 TRBV5-1 14 CASSLGGTNEKLFF TGCGCCAGCAGCTTGGGAGGGACCAATGAAAAACTGTTTTTT
. . TRBJ2-7 TRBV11-1 14 CASSLAPGSYEQYF TGTGCCAGCAGCTTAGCGCCGGGTTCCTACGAGCAGTACTTC
once TRBD2 TRBJ2-3 TRBV6-6 16 CASRRTSGGVTDTQYF TGTGCCAGCAGGAGGACTAGCGGGGGTGTCACAGATACGCAGTATTTT
. . TRBJ1-6 TRBV6-5 15 CASRAGESYNSPLHF TGTGCCAGCAGGGCAGGGGAATCCTATAATTCACCCCTCCACTTT
. . TRBJ1-5 TRBV14 14 CASSQAGSNQPQHF TGTGCCAGCAGCCAAGCAGGTTCAAATCAGCCCCAGCATTTT
. . TRBJ2-1 TRBV6-5 13 CASSPTPYNEQFF TGTGCCAGCAGCCCGACACCTTACAATGAGCAGTTCTTC
. TRBD2 TRBJ2-1 TRBV7-3 14 CASSLNGGAYEQFF TGTGCCAGCAGCTTAAACGGGGGGGCCTATGAGCAGTTCTTC
. . TRBJ1-1 TRBV6-2/TRBV6-3 13 CASTPGEMTEAFF TGTGCCAGCACCCCAGGGGAGATGACTGAAGCTTTCTTT
. TRBD1 TRBJ1-4 TRBV5-1 16 CASSSFDRDFNEKLFF TGCGCCAGCAGCTCCTTCGACAGGGATTTTAATGAAAAACTGTTTTTT
. . TRBJ2-1 TRBV13 14 CASSIALRGNEQFF TGTGCCAGCAGCATAGCGCTCCGGGGGAATGAGCAGTTCTTC
. TRBD1 TRBJ1-3 TRBV6-5 15 CASMTDSTGRNTIYF TGTGCCAGCATGACAGATTCGACAGGGCGAAACACCATATATTTT
. . TRBJ2-2 TRBV6-5 11 CASSREGELFF TGTGCCAGCAGCAGAGAAGGGGAGCTGTTTTTT
. . TRBJ2-7 TRBV7-6 12 CASSLVPHEQYF TGTGCCAGCAGCTTAGTCCCACACGAGCAGTACTTC
. . TRBJ2-5 TRBV2 15 CASSGQRAIQETQYF TGTGCCAGCAGTGGCCAGCGGGCCATTCAAGAGACCCAGTACTTC
. TRBD1 TRBJ1-6 TRBV5-5 15 CASSLRGGFGSPLHF TGTGCCAGCAGCTTGAGAGGGGGCTTTGGTTCACCCCTCCACTTT
. . TRBJ1-1 TRBV18 14 CASSRDRKNTEAFF TGTGCCAGCTCACGCGACAGGAAGAACACTGAAGCTTTCTTT
. . TRBJ2-5 TRBV7-2 13 CASSLGPDETQYF TGTGCCAGCAGCTTAGGGCCGGACGAGACCCAGTACTTC
. TRBD2 TRBJ2-1 TRBV27 15 CASSFERGAYNEQFF TGTGCCAGCAGTTTTGAGCGGGGGGCTTACAATGAGCAGTTCTTC
. . TRBJ1-3 TRBV2 14 CASIEWSGGNTIYF TGTGCCAGCATTGAATGGAGTGGTGGAAACACCATATATTTT
. TRBD2 TRBJ2-1 TRBV29-1 13 CSVASSGYNEQFF TGCAGCGTTGCGTCTAGCGGTTACAATGAGCAGTTCTTC
. . TRBJ1-1 TRBV27 12 CASSNGQIEAFF TGTGCCAGCAGTAACGGACAGATTGAAGCTTTCTTT
. TRBD2 TRBJ2-1 TRBV10-2 14 CASRASGEGNEQFF TGCGCCAGCAGGGCTAGCGGGGAGGGGAATGAGCAGTTCTTC
. TRBD2 TRBJ2-3 TRBV3-1/TRBV3-2 19 CASSQMGLAGGTVADTQYF TGTGCCAGCAGCCAAATGGGACTAGCGGGCGGCACGGTGGCAGATACGCAGTATTTT
. . TRBJ2-3 TRBV10-1 15 CASSEKGVLTDTQYF TGCGCCAGCAGTGAAAAGGGGGTTTTAACAGATACGCAGTATTTT
. TRBD1 TRBJ1-2 TRBV6-5 13 CASSYRGREGYTF TGTGCCAGCAGTTACAGGGGGCGGGAGGGCTACACCTTC
. . TRBJ1-4 TRBV19 13 CASRGRVGEKLFF TGTGCCAGCAGGGGCAGGGTCGGCGAAAAACTGTTTTTT
. . TRBJ1-6 TRBV19 13 CASRGHYNSPLHF TGTGCCAGTCGGGGACACTATAATTCACCCCTCCACTTT
few . TRBJ1-1 TRBV20-1 13 CSASEGYNTEAFF TGCAGTGCTAGTGAAGGGTACAACACTGAAGCTTTCTTT
. . TRBJ2-3 TRBV6-2/TRBV6-3 15 CASSSVTDPGDTQYF TGTGCCAGCAGTTCAGTGACAGACCCCGGAGATACGCAGTATTTT
. . TRBJ2-1 TRBV12-5 16 CASGLVFGAPYNEQFF TGTGCTAGTGGTTTGGTATTTGGCGCGCCCTACAATGAGCAGTTCTTC
. . TRBJ1-2 TRBV12-3/TRBV12-4 12 CASMGFLRGYTF TGTGCCAGCATGGGGTTTCTACGGGGCTACACCTTC
. TRBD1 TRBJ1-5 TRBV30 13 CAWSVQGDQPQHF TGTGCCTGGAGTGTGCAGGGGGATCAGCCCCAGCATTTT
. . TRBJ2-7 TRBV5-6 14 CASSLLGRNYEQYF TGTGCCAGCAGCTTGTTGGGGAGAAACTACGAGCAGTACTTC
. . TRBJ2-5 TRBV28 11 CASSPLQTQYF TGTGCCAGCAGTCCTCTACAGACCCAGTACTTC
. . TRBJ1-1 TRBV6-1 10 CASSEASVYF TGTGCCAGCAGTGAAGCATCAGTCTATTTT